A single TCR beta chain is shown here with its context. The antigen remains undetermined. The data were produced by immunoSEQ multiplex PCR, yet TCRdb's version contains in-frame clones alone and is incomplete. The sample includes approximately 150,000 clones, under 95% of them seen just once. The data stem from a study of T cell responses to AZD1222 COVID-19 vaccine. General study findings and limits: It should be noted that donors were predominantly white British and more often female, and clonal diversity was possibly underestimated.

The V segment lost 6 bases and the J segment 5 bases; nucleotides outside the gene matches: 15. The CDR3 runs to 17 residues. The V gene's germline CDR1 is LGHNA and CDR2 YNFKEQ. The material sequenced was peripheral blood, taken on day 0 of AZD1222 vaccination. The receptor comes from an adult in good health. This chain uses TRBV4-2 with TRBJ2-2, with 7 bases identical to TRBD2. The DNA for the CDR3 is TGTGCCAGCAGGGACGTTCTAGCGGAGGGGAGAACCGGGGAGCTGTTTTTT. This gives the protein CASRDVLAEGRTGELFF.